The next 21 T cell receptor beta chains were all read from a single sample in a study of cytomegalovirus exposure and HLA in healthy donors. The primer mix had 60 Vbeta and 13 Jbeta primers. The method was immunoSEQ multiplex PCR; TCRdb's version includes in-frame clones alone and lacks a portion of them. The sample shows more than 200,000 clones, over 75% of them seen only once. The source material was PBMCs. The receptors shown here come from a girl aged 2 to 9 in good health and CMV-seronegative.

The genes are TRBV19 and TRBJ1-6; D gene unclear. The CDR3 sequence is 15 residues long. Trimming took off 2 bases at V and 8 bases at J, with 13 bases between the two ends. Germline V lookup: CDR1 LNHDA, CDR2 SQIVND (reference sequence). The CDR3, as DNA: TGTGCCAGTAGTATACCGGCGGGAAGCTATTCACCCCTCCACTTT. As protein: CASSIPAGSYSPLHF.

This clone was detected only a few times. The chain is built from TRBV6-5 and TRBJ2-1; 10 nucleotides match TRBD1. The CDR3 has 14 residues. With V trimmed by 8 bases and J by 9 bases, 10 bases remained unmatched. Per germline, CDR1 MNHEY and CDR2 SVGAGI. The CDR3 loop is CASDRAGTGVEQFF. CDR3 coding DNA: TGTGCCAGCGACCGAGCCGGGACAGGGGTTGAGCAGTTCTTC.

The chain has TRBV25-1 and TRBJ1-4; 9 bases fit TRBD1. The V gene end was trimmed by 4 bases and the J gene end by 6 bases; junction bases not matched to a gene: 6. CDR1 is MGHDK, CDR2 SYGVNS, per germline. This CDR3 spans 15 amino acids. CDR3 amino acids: CASSGTGDGDEKLFF. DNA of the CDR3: TGTGCCAGCAGTGGGACAGGGGATGGTGATGAAAAACTGTTTTTT.

The CDR3 reads CASSLGTGTNEKLFF. CDR3 DNA: TGTGCCAGCAGCTTGGGGACAGGGACTAATGAAAAACTGTTTTTT. The chain carries TRBV7-9 and TRBJ1-4; 9 nucleotides align to TRBD1. With V trimmed by 3 bases and J by 2 bases, 1 base remained unmatched. There are 15 residues in the CDR3. Germline loops: CDR1 SEHNR, CDR2 FQNEAQ (reference sequence). The whole variable domain, filled in from reference TRBV7-9 and TRBJ1-4, reads DTGVSQNPRHKITKRGQNVTFRCDPISEHNRLYWYRQTLGQGPEFLTYFQNEAQLEKSRLLSDRFSAERPKGSFSTLEIQRTEQGDSAMYLCASSLGTGTNEKLFFGSGTQLSVL.

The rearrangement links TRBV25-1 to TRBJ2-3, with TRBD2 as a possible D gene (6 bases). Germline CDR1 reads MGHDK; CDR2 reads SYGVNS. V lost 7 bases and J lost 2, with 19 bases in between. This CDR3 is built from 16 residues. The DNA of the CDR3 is TGTGCCAGCATTGGAACGCGGGACCCACACACAGATACGCAGTATTTT. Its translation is CASIGTRDPHTDTQYF.

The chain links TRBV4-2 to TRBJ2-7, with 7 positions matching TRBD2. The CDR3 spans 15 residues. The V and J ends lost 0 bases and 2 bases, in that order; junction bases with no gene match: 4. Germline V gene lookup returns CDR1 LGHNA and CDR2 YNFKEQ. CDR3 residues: CASSQEFAGAYEQYF. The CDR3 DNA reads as TGTGCCAGCAGCCAAGAGTTTGCGGGGGCCTACGAGCAGTACTTC.

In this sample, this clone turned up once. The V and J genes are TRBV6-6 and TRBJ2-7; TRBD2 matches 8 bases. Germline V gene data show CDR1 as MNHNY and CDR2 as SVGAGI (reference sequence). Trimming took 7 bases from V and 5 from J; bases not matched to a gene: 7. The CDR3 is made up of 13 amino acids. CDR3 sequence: CASTLADPNEQYF. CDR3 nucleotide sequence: TGTGCCAGCACACTAGCGGACCCGAACGAGCAGTACTTC.

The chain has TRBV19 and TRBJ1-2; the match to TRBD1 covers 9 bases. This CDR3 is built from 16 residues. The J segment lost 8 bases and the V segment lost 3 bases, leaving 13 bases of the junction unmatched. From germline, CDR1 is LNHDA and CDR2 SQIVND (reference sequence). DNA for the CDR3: TGTGCCAGTAGTATTACCGGGACAGGGAGTGCCGGGGGCTACACCTTC. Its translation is CASSITGTGSAGGYTF. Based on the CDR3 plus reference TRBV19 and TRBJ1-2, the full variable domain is DGGITQSPKYLFRKEGQNVTLSCEQNLNHDAMYWYRQDPGQGLRLIYYSQIVNDFQKGDIAEGYSVSREKKESFPLTVTSAQKNPTAFYLCASSITGTGSAGGYTFGSGTRLTVV.

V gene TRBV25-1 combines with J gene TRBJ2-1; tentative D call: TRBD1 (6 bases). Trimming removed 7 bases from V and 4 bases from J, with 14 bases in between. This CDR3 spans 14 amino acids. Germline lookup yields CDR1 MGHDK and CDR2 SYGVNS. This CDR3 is CASTVGTSYNEQFF. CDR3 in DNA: TGTGCCAGCACGGTTGGGACATCATACAATGAGCAGTTCTTC.

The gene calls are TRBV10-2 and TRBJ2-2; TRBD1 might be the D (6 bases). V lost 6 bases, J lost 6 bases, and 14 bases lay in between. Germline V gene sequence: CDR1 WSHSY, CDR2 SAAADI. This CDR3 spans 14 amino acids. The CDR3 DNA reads TGCGCCAGCAGCGCGGACAGCTACGCCGGGGAGCTGTTTTTT. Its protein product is CASSADSYAGELFF.

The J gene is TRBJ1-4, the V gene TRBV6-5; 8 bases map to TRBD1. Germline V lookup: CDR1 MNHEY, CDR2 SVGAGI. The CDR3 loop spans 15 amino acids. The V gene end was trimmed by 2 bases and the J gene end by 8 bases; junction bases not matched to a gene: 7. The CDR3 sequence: CASSYSDRGGEKLFF. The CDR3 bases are TGTGCCAGCAGTTACAGCGACAGGGGAGGGGAAAAACTGTTTTTT.

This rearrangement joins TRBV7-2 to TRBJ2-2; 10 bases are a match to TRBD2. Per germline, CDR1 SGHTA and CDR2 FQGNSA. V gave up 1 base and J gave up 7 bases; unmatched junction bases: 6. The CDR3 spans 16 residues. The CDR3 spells CASSLELAGRGGELFF. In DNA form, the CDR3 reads TGTGCCAGCAGCTTAGAACTAGCGGGAAGGGGCGGGGAGCTGTTTTTT.

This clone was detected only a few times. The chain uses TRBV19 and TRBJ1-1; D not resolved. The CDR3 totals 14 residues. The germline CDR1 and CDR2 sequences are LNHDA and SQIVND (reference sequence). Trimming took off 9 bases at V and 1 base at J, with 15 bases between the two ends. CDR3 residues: CASRTFDKNTEAFF. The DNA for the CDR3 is TGTGCCAGCCGTACCTTCGACAAGAACACTGAAGCTTTCTTT.

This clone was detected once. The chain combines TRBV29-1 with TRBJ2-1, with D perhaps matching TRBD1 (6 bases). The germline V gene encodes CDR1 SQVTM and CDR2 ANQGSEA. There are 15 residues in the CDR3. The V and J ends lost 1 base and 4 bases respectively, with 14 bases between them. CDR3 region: CSVEGTIRGYNEQFF. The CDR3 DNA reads TGCAGCGTTGAAGGTACCATCAGGGGATACAATGAGCAGTTCTTC.

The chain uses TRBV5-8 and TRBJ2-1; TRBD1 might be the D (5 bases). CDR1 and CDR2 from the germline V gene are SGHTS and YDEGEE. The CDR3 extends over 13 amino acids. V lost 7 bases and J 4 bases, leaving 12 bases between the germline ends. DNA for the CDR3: TGTGCCAGCGGCAAGGGGCGGTACAATGAGCAGTTCTTC. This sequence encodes CASGKGRYNEQFF.

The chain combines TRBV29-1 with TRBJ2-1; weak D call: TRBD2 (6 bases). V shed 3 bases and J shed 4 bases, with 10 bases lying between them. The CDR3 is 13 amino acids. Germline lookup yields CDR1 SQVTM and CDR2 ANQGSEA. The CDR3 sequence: CSVEDGRYNEQFF. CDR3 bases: TGCAGCGTTGAGGACGGGAGATACAATGAGCAGTTCTTC.

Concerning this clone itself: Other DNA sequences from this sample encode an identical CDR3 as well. The CDR3 protein is CASSLAGSGNTIYF. CDR3 in DNA: TGCGCCAGCAGCCTGGCGGGTTCTGGAAACACCATATATTTT. The chain carries TRBV5-1 and TRBJ1-3, with D uncertain. Germline lookup yields CDR1 SGHRS and CDR2 YFSETQ. The CDR3 totals 14 residues. Trimming pared 4 bases from V and 1 base from J, leaving 9 bases between.

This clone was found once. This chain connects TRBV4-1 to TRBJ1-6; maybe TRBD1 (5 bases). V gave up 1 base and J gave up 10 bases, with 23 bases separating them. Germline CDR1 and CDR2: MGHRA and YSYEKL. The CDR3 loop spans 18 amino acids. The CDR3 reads CASSQGDSYGAIRSPLHF. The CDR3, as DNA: TGCGCCAGCAGCCAAGGGGATAGCTATGGGGCTATAAGGTCACCCCTCCACTTT.

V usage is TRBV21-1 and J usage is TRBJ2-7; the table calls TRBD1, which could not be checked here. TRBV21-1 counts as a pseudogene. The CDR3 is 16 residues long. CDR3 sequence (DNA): TGTGCCAGCAGCAAAGGGTTAGGGACAGGGCCTAACGAGCAGTACTTC. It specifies CASSKGLGTGPNEQYF.

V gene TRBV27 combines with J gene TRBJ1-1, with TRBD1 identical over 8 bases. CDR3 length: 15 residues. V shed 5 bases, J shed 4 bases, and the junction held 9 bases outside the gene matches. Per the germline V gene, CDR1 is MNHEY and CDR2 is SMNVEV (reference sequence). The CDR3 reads CASSKPITGGTEAFF. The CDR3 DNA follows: TGTGCCAGCAGTAAACCGATTACAGGGGGCACTGAAGCTTTCTTT.

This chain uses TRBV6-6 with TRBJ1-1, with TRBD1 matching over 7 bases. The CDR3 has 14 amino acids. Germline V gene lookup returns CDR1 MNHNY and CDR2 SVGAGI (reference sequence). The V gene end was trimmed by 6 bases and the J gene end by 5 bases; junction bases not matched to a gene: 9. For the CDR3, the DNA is TGTGCCAGCAGCACATACAGGGGCGGAACTGAAGCTTTCTTT. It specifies CASSTYRGGTEAFF.